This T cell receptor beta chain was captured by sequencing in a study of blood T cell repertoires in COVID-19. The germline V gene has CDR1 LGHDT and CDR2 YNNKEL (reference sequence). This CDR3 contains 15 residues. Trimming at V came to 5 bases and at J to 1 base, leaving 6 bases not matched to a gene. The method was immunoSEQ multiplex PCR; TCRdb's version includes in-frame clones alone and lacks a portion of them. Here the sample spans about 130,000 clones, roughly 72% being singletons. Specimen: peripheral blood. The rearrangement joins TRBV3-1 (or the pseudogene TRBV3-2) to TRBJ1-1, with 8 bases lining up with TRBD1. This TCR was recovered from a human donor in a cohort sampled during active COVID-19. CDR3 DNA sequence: TGTGCCAGCAGCGGCGTGACAGGGGCGAACACTGAAGCTTTCTTT. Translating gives CASSGVTGANTEAFF.